The 29 T cell receptor beta chains below all came from one sample that was sequenced in a study of cytomegalovirus exposure and HLA in healthy donors. Researchers ran the PCR with 60 Vbeta and 13 Jbeta primers. This table comes from immunoSEQ multiplex PCR, and its TCRdb copy is limited to in-frame clones, with some not included. The repertoire includes approximately 140,000 clones, around 90% of them detected once, and around 0.54% sits in the top ten. Material for sequencing was PBMCs. The receptors were gathered from a woman aged 40 to 50 in good health and CMV-seronegative.

The chain employs TRBV11-2 and TRBJ2-2, with D possibly being TRBD1 (5 bases). The germline CDR1 and CDR2 sequences are SGHAT and FQNNGV. The CDR3 loop spans 15 amino acids. Trimming took 5 bases from V and 6 from J, leaving 16 bases between them. The chain's CDR3 is CASSRASRQSGELFF. For the CDR3, the DNA is TGTGCCAGCAGCCGTGCCTCACGACAGTCCGGGGAGCTGTTTTTT.

This chain links TRBV6-1 with TRBJ1-2; tentatively, D is TRBD1 (5 bases). The CDR3 consists of 14 residues. Germline V gene sequence: CDR1 MNHNS, CDR2 SASEGT. The ends were cut back, 6 bases at V and 6 bases at J, with 17 bases in the middle. CDR3 sequence: CASSWGEGLDGYTF. The CDR3 DNA follows: TGTGCCAGCAGCTGGGGGGAGGGGTTGGATGGCTACACCTTC.

J is TRBJ1-5 and V is TRBV7-8, with 7 bases identical to TRBD1. The ends lost 3 bases at V and 1 base at J; junction bases unmatched: 3. The CDR3 length is 15 residues. Germline V lookup: CDR1 SGHVS, CDR2 FQNEAQ. The DNA for the CDR3 is TGTGCCAGCAGCTTCAACAGGGGCAGCAATCAGCCCCAGCATTTT. It codes for CASSFNRGSNQPQHF.

J is TRBJ2-3 and V is TRBV11-2; 7 bases are a match to TRBD1. The CDR3 is 14 amino acids. V lost 5 bases and J lost 0; bases outside the gene matches: 2. Germline CDR1 reads SGHAT; CDR2 reads FQNNGV. CDR3 amino acids: CASSKGASTDTQYF. CDR3 DNA: TGTGCCAGCAGCAAGGGGGCTAGCACAGATACGCAGTATTTT.

The chain carries TRBV12-1 and TRBJ2-3; the D call TRBD2 from the table was never checked on the DNA. TRBV12-1 is a documented pseudogene. This CDR3 has 17 amino acids. DNA of the CDR3: TGTGCCAGCAGCATTAGCGGGAGGGCCTGGGACACAGATACGCAGTATTTT. Translating it yields CASSISGRAWDTDTQYF.

This clone was observed a handful of times. At one of its ends the junction is not consistent with the germline gene, which may arise from a read error. The V call is TRBV7-7, the J call TRBJ2-3; TRBD2 aligns across 7 bases. The CDR3 has 15 residues. CDR1 SSHAT and CDR2 FNYEAQ come from the germline V gene (reference sequence). The CDR3 protein is CASSLGGSDTDTQYF. The CDR3, as DNA: TGTGCTAGCAGCTTAGGCGGGAGTGACACAGATACGCAGTATTTT.

The CDR3 DNA is TGCGCCAGCACCCCAGACGGACTAAGCTTAGATACGCAGTATTTT. Translated: CASTPDGLSLDTQYF. The rearrangement joins TRBV5-1 to TRBJ2-3; possible D gene TRBD2, 6 bases. V gave up 6 bases and J gave up 5 bases, with 19 bases separating them. Germline loops: CDR1 SGHRS, CDR2 YFSETQ. This CDR3 region has 15 residues.

The CDR3 nucleotides read TGTGCCAGTAGTATTCAAGCGGGAGGGGCCTACGAGCAGTACTTC. This gives the protein CASSIQAGGAYEQYF. This chain connects TRBV19 to TRBJ2-7, with 10 bases that match TRBD2. Germline values: CDR1 LNHDA, CDR2 SQIVND (reference sequence). J lost 2 bases, V lost 3 bases, and 4 bases had no gene match. The CDR3 runs to 15 residues.

The V gene is TRBV18, the J gene TRBJ2-7; 9 bases are shared with TRBD2. Germline V CDR1 and CDR2: KGHSH, LQKENI. J gave up 5 bases and V 2 bases, and 16 bases lay outside the gene matches. The CDR3 loop spans 18 amino acids. The CDR3 loop is CASSPIPSSGTRKNEQYF. The CDR3 nucleotides read TGTGCCAGCTCACCAATCCCGTCTAGCGGGACGCGCAAGAACGAGCAGTACTTC. Together with reference TRBV18 and TRBJ2-7, the CDR3 gives the full variable domain: NAGVMQNPRHLVRRRGQEARLRCSPMKGHSHVYWYRQLPEEGLKFMVYLQKENIIDESGMPKERFSAEFPKEGPSILRIQQVVRGDSAAYFCASSPIPSSGTRKNEQYFGPGTRLTVT.

This chain uses TRBV6-5 with TRBJ2-7, with 7 positions matching TRBD2. Germline CDR1 is MNHEY and CDR2 is SVGAGI. V trimming: 2 bases; J trimming: 3 bases; junction bases outside the gene matches: 10. The CDR3 loop spans 16 amino acids. The CDR3 spells CASSYGASGNHYEQYF. The CDR3 DNA follows: TGTGCCAGCAGTTACGGGGCTAGCGGAAATCACTACGAGCAGTACTTC.

This clone was counted a few times. The V and J genes are TRBV25-1 and TRBJ1-2; D remains unclear. Germline CDR1 and CDR2: MGHDK and SYGVNS. This CDR3 contains 13 residues. V lost 5 bases, J lost 7 bases, and 14 bases lay in between. The CDR3 nucleotides read TGTGCCAGCAGTCGCTCCGCCACTAGTGGCTACACCTTC. It yields the protein CASSRSATSGYTF.

The chain joins TRBV18 to TRBJ2-7, with TRBD2 as a possible D gene (6 bases). Germline V gene sequence: CDR1 KGHSH, CDR2 LQKENI. Trimming left V 3 bases short and J 1 base short, with 16 bases between. CDR3 size: 16 residues. In DNA form, the CDR3 reads TGTGCCAGCTCACCCCGAATAATAGCGGAGTCCTACGAGCAGTACTTC. Protein sequence: CASSPRIIAESYEQYF. Looking up the rest from reference TRBV18 and TRBJ2-7 gives the full variable domain: NAGVMQNPRHLVRRRGQEARLRCSPMKGHSHVYWYRQLPEEGLKFMVYLQKENIIDESGMPKERFSAEFPKEGPSILRIQQVVRGDSAAYFCASSPRIIAESYEQYFGPGTRLTVT.

This rearrangement joins TRBV19 to TRBJ1-4, with D maybe TRBD1 (5 bases). The CDR3 loop spans 16 amino acids. Trimming stripped 6 bases from V and 6 bases from J, with 20 bases between. CDR1 and CDR2 (germline): LNHDA, SQIVND (reference sequence). CDR3: CASSGGLRGGYEKLFF. CDR3 DNA: TGTGCCAGTAGCGGCGGCCTAAGGGGAGGTTATGAAAAACTGTTTTTT. The full variable domain, in which reference TRBV19 and TRBJ1-4 provide the parts outside the CDR3, is DGGITQSPKYLFRKEGQNVTLSCEQNLNHDAMYWYRQDPGQGLRLIYYSQIVNDFQKGDIAEGYSVSREKKESFPLTVTSAQKNPTAFYLCASSGGLRGGYEKLFFGSGTQLSVL.

The rearrangement links TRBV10-1 to TRBJ2-2; D is undetermined. With 5 bases removed from V and 0 bases from J, the gap between germline ends came to 10 bases. This CDR3 is built from 15 residues. Germline V gives CDR1 WNHNN, CDR2 SYGVQD (reference sequence). The CDR3 sequence: CASSFATSNTGELFF. In DNA form, the CDR3 reads TGCGCCAGCAGTTTTGCCACTTCGAACACCGGGGAGCTGTTTTTT.

The sample holds one count of this clone. The chain employs TRBV5-1 and TRBJ2-7, with 11 bases identical to TRBD1. The J segment lost 7 bases and the V segment lost 6 bases, leaving 9 bases of the junction unmatched. Germline CDR1 and CDR2: SGHRS and YFSETQ. CDR3 size: 14 residues. CDR3 coding DNA: TGCGCCAGCATGCCCGGGACAGGGGGTGGGGAGCAGTACTTC. Translation: CASMPGTGGGEQYF.

About this clone: The junction does not match germline at one end; this may be a read error. The chain joins TRBV30 to TRBJ2-7, with D perhaps TRBD1 (6 bases). CDR1 and CDR2 (germline): GTSNPN, SVGIG (reference sequence). This CDR3 region has 14 residues. The CDR3, as DNA: TGTGCCTGGAGTGTACTGACAAACAGGGCCCCCAACCACTTC. This codes for CAWSVLTNRAPNHF. Using reference TRBV30 and TRBJ2-7 for the parts outside the CDR3, the full variable domain is SQTIHQWPATLVQPVGSPLSLECTVEGTSNPNLYWYRQAAGRGLQLLFYSVGIGQISSEVPQNLSASRPQDRQFILSSKKLLLSDSGFYLCAWSVLTNRAPNHFGPGTRLTVT.

CDR3 sequence reads: CASSFDRAGETQYF. DNA for the CDR3: TGTGCCAGCAGCTTTGACAGGGCTGGAGAGACCCAGTACTTC. The V call is TRBV11-3, the J call TRBJ2-5; 7 nucleotides agree with TRBD1. Germline trimming cut 3 bases from V and 4 bases from J; bases unmatched to any gene: 5. This CDR3 is built from 14 residues. Per germline, CDR1 SGHNT and CDR2 YENEEA.

This clone occurred once. V gene TRBV4-1 combines with J gene TRBJ2-7; tentative D call: TRBD1 (5 bases). V lost 0 bases, J lost 3 bases, and 9 bases lay in between. The germline V gene encodes CDR1 MGHRA and CDR2 YSYEKL. CDR3 length: 14 amino acids. The CDR3 nucleotides read TGCGCCAGCAGCCAAGAGGGGCAGGACTACGAGCAGTACTTC. Protein product: CASSQEGQDYEQYF.

The chain joins TRBV29-1 to TRBJ2-3; TRBD1 might be the D (5 bases). The germline gives CDR1 SQVTM, CDR2 ANQGSEA. The CDR3 sequence is 13 residues long. The V end was cut by 0 bases, the J end by 1 base, with 5 bases between. CDR3 loop: CSVEEQGTDTQYF. DNA for the CDR3: TGCAGCGTTGAAGAACAGGGCACAGATACGCAGTATTTT.

In its sample, this clone was seen a few times. The chain links TRBV5-8 to TRBJ2-7; 9 nucleotides match TRBD1. The CDR3 has 14 residues. Germline values: CDR1 SGHTS, CDR2 YDEGEE. Trimming removed 1 base from V and 3 bases from J; junction bases left unmatched: 2. CDR3 sequence (DNA): TGTGCCAGCAGCTTGAGGGGACAGGGCTACGAGCAGTACTTC. This encodes CASSLRGQGYEQYF.

The rearrangement links TRBV7-9 to TRBJ2-7; D is unclear. This CDR3 is built from 13 residues. V lost 2 bases and J lost 4, with 9 bases in between. CDR1 SEHNR and CDR2 FQNEAQ come from the germline V gene (reference sequence). CDR3 sequence reads: CASSLSGPYEQYF. The CDR3 coding sequence is TGTGCCAGCAGCTTATCTGGGCCGTACGAGCAGTACTTC.

Here the CDR3 DNA reads TGTGCCAGCAGACCGGGAGGTCCGGCCTACGAGCAGTACTTC. Translation gives CASRPGGPAYEQYF. The rearrangement uses TRBV28 and TRBJ2-7; 7 bases agree with TRBD2. V lost 6 bases, J lost 2 bases, and 7 bases stayed unmatched. The CDR3 is 14 amino acids. Germline CDR1 and CDR2: MDHEN and SYDVKM.

V is TRBV9 and J is TRBJ2-1; maybe TRBD1 (5 bases). The V end was cut by 2 bases, the J end by 3 bases, with 6 bases between. Germline V gene data show CDR1 as SGDLS and CDR2 as YYNGEE. The CDR3 has 13 amino acids. CDR3 amino acids: CASSVRDYNEQFF. The DNA for the CDR3 is TGTGCCAGCAGCGTCAGGGACTACAATGAGCAGTTCTTC.

The J gene is TRBJ1-2, the V gene TRBV4-2; the D is unclear. The germline gives CDR1 LGHNA, CDR2 YNFKEQ. The CDR3 runs 15 residues. The germline V and J ends were trimmed by 4 bases and 8 bases, with 20 bases remaining between them. The DNA for the CDR3 is TGTGCCAGCAGCCCGTACGGCGGGAACTCGATCGGCTACACCTTC. The encoded protein is CASSPYGGNSIGYTF.

CDR3 coding DNA: TGCAGCGTTGCCTCCCCAGGGGGGTACGGCTACACCTTC. Translated: CSVASPGGYGYTF. The J gene is TRBJ1-2, the V gene TRBV29-1; 7 bases are a match to TRBD1. This CDR3 is built from 13 residues. Unmatched junction bases numbered 10, after V lost 4 bases and J lost 8 bases. Germline V gene data show CDR1 as SQVTM and CDR2 as ANQGSEA.

This sequence joins TRBV7-8 and TRBJ2-4; perhaps TRBD2 as D (6 bases). The CDR3 spans 15 residues. CDR1 and CDR2 from the germline V gene are SGHVS and FQNEAQ. V lost 0 bases to trimming and J lost 12 bases, with 18 bases between them. CDR3 in DNA: TGTGCCAGCAGCTTAGCGCAGCGGGCTGGGTACACTCAGTACTTC. Its protein product is CASSLAQRAGYTQYF.

The chain combines TRBV2 with TRBJ2-5; TRBD1 matches at 12 bases. CDR3 size: 15 residues. Germline loops: CDR1 SNHLY, CDR2 FYNNEI. J gave up 5 bases and V 6 bases, and 7 bases lay outside the gene matches. The CDR3 is CASRPGTGGYETQYF. As DNA, the CDR3 is TGTGCCAGCAGACCCGGGACAGGGGGCTATGAGACCCAGTACTTC.

This sequence joins TRBV5-1 and TRBJ2-1; TRBD2 agrees at 7 bases. Unmatched junction bases numbered 11, after V lost 4 bases and J lost 4 bases. The germline gives CDR1 SGHRS, CDR2 YFSETQ. The CDR3 consists of 16 residues. CDR3 sequence reads: CASSGEGGLVYNEQFF. CDR3 bases: TGCGCCAGCAGCGGGGAGGGCGGACTTGTATACAATGAGCAGTTCTTC.

The chain uses TRBV5-4 and TRBJ2-3; tentatively, D is TRBD1 (6 bases). Trimming removed 0 bases from V and 2 bases from J, with 19 bases in between. CDR3 length: 18 residues. The germline gives CDR1 SGHNT, CDR2 YYREEE (reference sequence). The CDR3 protein is CASSLGIRTVLNTDTQYF. In DNA, the CDR3 is TGTGCCAGCAGCTTGGGGATCAGGACAGTGCTGAACACAGATACGCAGTATTTT.